The 32 T cell receptor beta chains listed next were all sequenced from one sample in a study of cytomegalovirus exposure and HLA in healthy donors. Vbeta (60) and Jbeta (13) primers were used in the PCR. Data came from immunoSEQ multiplex PCR; TCRdb stores just in-frame clones and leaves some out. The table lists 50,000 to 70,000 clones, around 80% of them singletons. Sample: PBMCs. The receptors were sampled from a girl aged 5 to 17 in good health and CMV-seropositive.

V gene TRBV29-1 combines with J gene TRBJ2-5, with 8 bases lining up with TRBD1. Germline V CDR1 and CDR2: SQVTM, ANQGSEA. The CDR3 is 12 amino acids. Losses at the gene ends were 7 bases for V and 5 bases for J; bases not matched to a gene: 6. CDR3 bases: TGCAGCGGAGACAGGGGCGGGGAGACCCAGTACTTC. This sequence encodes CSGDRGGETQYF.

This rearrangement joins TRBV6-5 to TRBJ2-3; 9 nucleotides match TRBD2. CDR1 is MNHEY, CDR2 SVGAGI, per germline. CDR3 length equals 16 residues. V shed 1 base and J 3 bases; nucleotides not matched to a gene: 5. The DNA for the CDR3 is TGTGCCAGCAGTTACTTTAGTAGCGGGGGAACAGATACGCAGTATTTT. It codes for CASSYFSSGGTDTQYF.

This clone showed up just a few times. This chain connects TRBV4-1 to TRBJ1-1; D is possibly TRBD1 (5 bases). Germline loops: CDR1 MGHRA, CDR2 YSYEKL. Deletions cut 6 bases from V and 3 bases from J, with 14 bases between. The length of the CDR3 is 14 residues. The CDR3 loop is CASRFESGHTEAFF. CDR3 nucleotide sequence: TGCGCCAGCAGGTTTGAATCAGGGCACACTGAAGCTTTCTTT.

The J gene is TRBJ1-3, the V gene TRBV6-5, with D unclear. This CDR3 region has 13 residues. Per germline, CDR1 MNHEY and CDR2 SVGAGI. V shed 5 bases and J shed 14 bases, with 19 bases lying between them. For the CDR3, the DNA is TGTGCCAGCAGTATCACCCGGAGTTCTCCGGTATATTTT. Amino acids: CASSITRSSPVYF.

This clone was recorded only once. V and J are TRBV9 and TRBJ2-3; D remains unclear. The CDR3 consists of 16 residues. Per the germline V gene, CDR1 is SGDLS and CDR2 is YYNGEE. Trimming removed 4 bases at V and 0 bases at J, with 15 bases between. The CDR3, as DNA: TGTGCCAGCAGCTCCCGGGTGGCCATAAGCACAGATACGCAGTATTTT. This encodes CASSSRVAISTDTQYF.

This rearrangement joins TRBV6-6 to TRBJ2-3; 14 bases are a match to TRBD2. The CDR3 runs to 16 residues. Germline CDR1 reads MNHNY; CDR2 reads SVGAGI (reference sequence). V lost 6 bases and J lost 1; bases outside the gene matches: 3. CDR3 protein: CASSPTSGGGTDTQYF. The CDR3 bases are TGTGCCAGCAGCCCGACTAGCGGGGGGGGCACAGATACGCAGTATTTT.

This chain uses TRBV5-1 with TRBJ2-2, with 7 bases aligning to TRBD1. Germline assignment: CDR1 SGHRS and CDR2 YFSETQ. The trim removed 4 bases at V and 5 bases at J, leaving 5 bases unmatched. This CDR3 has 14 residues. This CDR3 reads CASSDRQGTGELFF. CDR3 DNA: TGCGCCAGCAGCGACCGACAGGGAACCGGGGAGCTGTTTTTT.

This chain joins TRBV7-9 and TRBJ1-4; no definite D call. There are 13 residues in the CDR3. Deletions cut 7 bases from V and 8 bases from J, with 14 bases between. Looked up from germline, CDR1 is SEHNR and CDR2 is FQNEAQ (reference sequence). DNA of the CDR3: TGTGCCAGCACAACGATTCAGTTCGAAAAACTGTTTTTT. This codes for CASTTIQFEKLFF. The full variable domain, rest sourced from reference TRBV7-9 and TRBJ1-4, is DTGVSQNPRHKITKRGQNVTFRCDPISEHNRLYWYRQTLGQGPEFLTYFQNEAQLEKSRLLSDRFSAERPKGSFSTLEIQRTEQGDSAMYLCASTTIQFEKLFFGSGTQLSVL.

The chain combines TRBV4-1 with TRBJ2-5, with TRBD2 matching over 7 bases. Germline lookup yields CDR1 MGHRA and CDR2 YSYEKL. The V segment lost 5 bases and the J segment 5 bases; nucleotides outside the gene matches: 14. The CDR3 covers 16 residues. CDR3 region: CASSVVLAVEDETQYF. The CDR3 DNA sequence: TGCGCCAGCAGCGTAGTTCTAGCGGTAGAGGATGAGACCCAGTACTTC.

The chain employs TRBV5-4 and TRBJ1-1, with 10 bases fitting TRBD1. The CDR3 has 13 residues. V was pared by 7 bases and J by 5 bases, with 5 bases of the junction left unmatched. The germline gives CDR1 SGHNT, CDR2 YYREEE (reference sequence). This CDR3 is CASERTGGTEAFF. CDR3 nucleotides: TGTGCCAGCGAGCGGACAGGGGGTACTGAAGCTTTCTTT. The variable domain in full, with the rest retrieved from reference TRBV5-4 and TRBJ1-1, is ETGVTQSPTHLIKTRGQQVTLRCSSQSGHNTVSWYQQALGQGPQFIFQYYREEENGRGNFPPRFSGLQFPNYSSELNVNALELDDSALYLCASERTGGTEAFFGQGTRLTVV.

The chain has TRBV5-1 and TRBJ1-2; 7 bases align to TRBD1. The CDR3 has 16 residues. After removal of 3 bases from V and 8 bases from J, the junction contained 16 bases not matched to a gene. CDR1 SGHRS and CDR2 YFSETQ come from the germline V gene. CDR3 DNA: TGCGCCAGCAGCTGGGGTCCGGGGGAAACAGGGGCCGGCTACACCTTC. Its protein product is CASSWGPGETGAGYTF.

The chain couples TRBV29-1 to TRBJ1-1; D might be TRBD1 (6 bases). Germline CDR1 reads SQVTM; CDR2 reads ANQGSEA. The CDR3 contains 13 residues. With 7 bases removed from V and 0 bases from J, the gap between germline ends came to 12 bases. The CDR3 region has the DNA TGCAGCGCCATGGACAGTCTGAACACTGAAGCTTTCTTT. Encoded protein: CSAMDSLNTEAFF.

V gene TRBV5-1 combines with J gene TRBJ2-7; tentatively, D is TRBD2 (6 bases). V shed 5 bases and J shed 5 bases, with 11 bases lying between them. CDR1 and CDR2 from the germline V gene are SGHRS and YFSETQ. This CDR3 comprises 12 residues. For the CDR3, the DNA is TGCGCCAGCAGGCGGGACGTGGACGAGCAGTACTTC. Translated: CASRRDVDEQYF.

The rearrangement joins TRBV12-5 to TRBJ1-2, with 7 bases identical to TRBD1. The CDR3 loop spans 13 amino acids. Germline lookup yields CDR1 LGHNT and CDR2 FRNRAP. Unmatched junction bases numbered 13, after V lost 7 bases and J lost 11 bases. CDR3 sequence reads: CASAHPTGRSYTF. As DNA, the CDR3 is TGTGCTAGTGCCCACCCGACAGGGCGAAGTTACACCTTC.

This clone was observed a single time. V gene TRBV18 combines with J gene TRBJ2-2; D is perhaps TRBD2 (5 bases). The germline V gene has CDR1 KGHSH and CDR2 LQKENI. The V end was cut by 3 bases, the J end by 6 bases, with 8 bases between. CDR3 length: 13 amino acids. The CDR3 here is CASSPPLAGELFF. CDR3 sequence (DNA): TGTGCCAGCTCACCGCCACTAGCCGGGGAGCTGTTTTTT.

Points on this clone: Other DNA sequences from this sample encode an identical CDR3 as well. The CDR3 region has the DNA TGTGCCATCAGTGAATTGGGGAGCACTGAAGCTTTCTTT. It specifies CAISELGSTEAFF. The V call is TRBV10-3, the J call TRBJ1-1; no firm D call. Trimming removed 3 bases at V and 4 bases at J, with 9 bases between. The CDR3 loop spans 13 amino acids. The germline gives CDR1 ENHRY, CDR2 SYGVKD.

The CDR3 reads CASSFGGRNEQYF. The CDR3 coding sequence is TGTGCCAGCAGCTTTGGCGGGCGGAACGAGCAGTACTTC. The chain carries TRBV5-6 and TRBJ2-7; D possibly corresponds to TRBD2 (5 bases). The CDR3 has 13 amino acids. Germline V gene lookup returns CDR1 SGHDT and CDR2 YYEEEE. With 2 bases removed from V and 5 bases from J, the gap between germline ends came to 11 bases.

The gene calls are TRBV4-1 and TRBJ2-5, with D possibly TRBD1 on 7 matching bases. Deletions cut 1 base from V and 4 bases from J, with 13 bases between. The CDR3 is 15 amino acids. Germline V gene data show CDR1 as MGHRA and CDR2 as YSYEKL. The CDR3 region has the DNA TGCGCCAGCAGCCAAGCTCTTCAGGGGGGAGAGACCCAGTACTTC. Amino acids: CASSQALQGGETQYF.

In its sample, this clone was seen a few times. V gene TRBV29-1 combines with J gene TRBJ2-2, with 9 bases identical to TRBD1. CDR1 is SQVTM and CDR2 is ANQGSEA in the germline V gene. There are 14 residues in the CDR3. The V and J ends lost 4 bases and 3 bases, in that order; junction bases with no gene match: 3. The CDR3 is CSVGTGGDTGELFF. The DNA for the CDR3 is TGCAGCGTTGGCACAGGGGGCGACACCGGGGAGCTGTTTTTT.

The rearrangement links TRBV5-1 to TRBJ1-1; D uncertain. The CDR3 loop spans 14 amino acids. V gave up 1 base and J gave up 5 bases, with 12 bases separating them. Germline CDR1 and CDR2: SGHRS and YFSETQ. The CDR3 loop is CASSLLGVGTEAFF. The CDR3 nucleotides read TGCGCCAGCAGCTTGCTGGGCGTCGGTACTGAAGCTTTCTTT.

V and J are TRBV5-1 and TRBJ2-7; 9 bases agree with TRBD2. Germline V gene data show CDR1 as SGHRS and CDR2 as YFSETQ. The trim removed 4 bases at V and 4 bases at J, leaving 12 bases unmatched. The CDR3 covers 16 residues. CDR3 bases: TGCGCCAGCAGCCGCGGGGGCAGCGGGGGGTTTTACGAGCAGTACTTC. Translation gives CASSRGGSGGFYEQYF.

CDR3 DNA sequence: TGTGCCAGCAGCCCCGGGACTAGCGGGATCTACGAGCAGTACTTC. Its protein is CASSPGTSGIYEQYF. The chain has TRBV7-2 and TRBJ2-7; 13 bases are a match to TRBD2. The germline CDR1 and CDR2 sequences are SGHTA and FQGNSA. The ends lost 5 bases at V and 3 bases at J; junction bases unmatched: 4. The CDR3 contains 15 residues.

The V call is TRBV13, the J call TRBJ2-7, with a tentative D call TRBD1 (6 bases). The CDR3 spans 13 residues. The germline V gene has CDR1 PRHDT and CDR2 FYEKMQ (reference sequence). V lost 5 bases and J lost 0, with 8 bases in between. CDR3: CASSEGGSYEQYF. Here the CDR3 DNA reads TGTGCCAGCAGCGAAGGGGGCTCCTACGAGCAGTACTTC.

The chain combines TRBV7-9 with TRBJ2-1; D may be TRBD1 (6 bases). The CDR3 consists of 15 residues. The germline gives CDR1 SEHNR, CDR2 FQNEAQ (reference sequence). The V and J ends lost 5 bases and 3 bases respectively, with 14 bases between them. Written as DNA, the CDR3 is TGTGCCAGCAGCGTACCAGGACAGAGCTACAATGAGCAGTTCTTC. Protein product: CASSVPGQSYNEQFF.

A few counts support this clone. This chain links TRBV5-5 with TRBJ1-4; no firm D call. The CDR3 consists of 14 residues. V lost 4 bases and J lost 0, with 7 bases in between. The V gene's germline CDR1 is SGHKS and CDR2 YYEKEE (reference sequence). The CDR3 here is CASSHQATNEKLFF. CDR3 sequence (DNA): TGTGCCAGCAGCCATCAGGCAACTAATGAAAAACTGTTTTTT.

This clone has more than one count but fewer than ten. The chain links TRBV6-5 to TRBJ2-2; 7 positions agree with TRBD2. The V gene end was trimmed by 3 bases and the J gene end by 4 bases; junction bases not matched to a gene: 5. Looked up from germline, CDR1 is MNHEY and CDR2 is SVGAGI. The CDR3 runs to 15 residues. The chain's CDR3 is CASSYRGRITGELFF. CDR3 DNA sequence: TGTGCCAGCAGTTATCGCGGGAGAATCACCGGGGAGCTGTTTTTT.

This rearrangement joins TRBV28 to TRBJ1-5; 7 bases match TRBD1. The CDR3 is 15 residues long. V lost 5 bases to trimming and J lost 6 bases; unmatched junction nucleotides: 10. The V gene's germline CDR1 is MDHEN and CDR2 SYDVKM. The CDR3 DNA sequence: TGTGCCAGCAGTCACCGACAGGGTGGGGGTCAGCCCCAGCATTTT. This encodes CASSHRQGGGQPQHF. The whole variable domain, filled in from reference TRBV28 and TRBJ1-5, reads DVKVTQSSRYLVKRTGEKVFLECVQDMDHENMFWYRQDPGLGLRLIYFSYDVKMKEKGDIPEGYSVSREKKERFSLILESASTNQTSMYLCASSHRQGGGQPQHFGDGTRLSIL.

This clone was detected a few times. This chain uses TRBV29-1 with TRBJ1-1; D is unclear. V lost 3 bases and J lost 7, with 6 bases in between. The CDR3 is made up of 10 amino acids. Germline V gene lookup returns CDR1 SQVTM and CDR2 ANQGSEA. The CDR3 nucleotides read TGCAGCGTTGATCACTTTGAAGCTTTCTTT. This gives the protein CSVDHFEAFF.

A remark on this clone: Because the CDR3's place on the DNA is in doubt, the DNA is left out and the CDR3 is given as listed by TCRdb. The chain links TRBV7-2 to TRBJ2-1; whether TRBD2, the table's D call, matches the DNA was not checked. The CDR3 sequence runs 15 residues, both termini included. Per germline, CDR1 SGHTA and CDR2 FQGNSA. CDR3: CASSFFIAGGHLRFF.

The chain combines TRBV7-6 with TRBJ1-6; D not certain. The CDR3 is 13 amino acids. V lost 3 bases and J 9 bases, leaving 9 bases between the germline ends. The germline gives CDR1 SGHVS, CDR2 FNYEAQ. The CDR3 sequence: CASSFRASSPLHF. The CDR3 nucleotides are TGTGCCAGCAGCTTCAGAGCGAGTTCACCCCTCCACTTT.

V usage is TRBV5-4 and J usage is TRBJ1-2, with TRBD1 identical over 10 bases. This CDR3 contains 13 residues. After removal of 9 bases from V and 6 bases from J, the junction contained 8 bases not matched to a gene. Germline V gene lookup returns CDR1 SGHNT and CDR2 YYREEE (reference sequence). CDR3 amino acids: CATPAGTGDGYTF. The CDR3 DNA follows: TGTGCCACTCCAGCCGGGACAGGGGATGGCTACACCTTC.

V gene TRBV15 combines with J gene TRBJ2-5; D is perhaps TRBD1 (5 bases). Trimming pared 4 bases from V and 5 bases from J, leaving 11 bases between. The CDR3 has 13 amino acids. In germline, CDR1 is LNHNV, CDR2 YYDKDF (reference sequence). CDR3 coding DNA: TGTGCCACCAGCAAATGGTGGGGCGAGACCCAGTACTTC. This gives the protein CATSKWWGETQYF.